This TCR beta chain appears in the sequencing data of a study of neoadjuvant anti-PD-1 for oral cavity cancer. Study-level results: Treg/Th17 ratio rose with pretreatment blood and fell with post-treatment tumor TCRbeta clonality.

Germline lookup yields CDR1 MNHEY and CDR2 SMNVEV (reference sequence). Trimming cost V 0 bases and J 4 bases, with 18 bases left between them. This CDR3 comprises 17 residues. In this sample, this clone turned up a few times. The antigen is not known. Sequencing used immunoSEQ multiplex PCR; TCRdb keeps in-frame clones, though not all of them. The data hold 7,200 or so clones, with around 77% observed a single time. Patients had newly diagnosed, untreated stage II-IVA oral cavity squamous cell carcinoma. The source material was PBMCs, sampled before nivolumab (anti-PD-1) treatment. The rearrangement uses TRBV27 and TRBJ1-2, with TRBD1 as a possible D gene (5 bases). This clonotype originated in a person between 40 and 85 years old with oral cavity squamous cell carcinoma. The CDR3 reads CASSLSAGDVGAYGYTF. CDR3 nucleotides: TGTGCCAGCAGTTTATCGGCGGGGGACGTTGGGGCCTATGGCTACACCTTC.